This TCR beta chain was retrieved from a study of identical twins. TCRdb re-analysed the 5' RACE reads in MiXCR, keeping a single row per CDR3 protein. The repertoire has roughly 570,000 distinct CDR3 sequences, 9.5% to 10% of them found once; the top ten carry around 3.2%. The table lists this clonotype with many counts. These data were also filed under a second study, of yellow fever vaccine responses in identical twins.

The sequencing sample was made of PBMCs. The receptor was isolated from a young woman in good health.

CDR3 bases: TGTGCCAGCAGCCAGGGAGACGGGGAGCTGTTTTTT. Its translation is CASSQGDGELFF. The rearrangement joins TRBV4-2 to TRBJ2-2; possible D gene TRBD2, 5 bases. This CDR3 region has 12 residues. Trimming cost V 3 bases and J 7 bases, with 6 bases left between them. The germline V gene has CDR1 LGHNA and CDR2 YNFKEQ.